A few counts support the clone carrying this TCR beta chain. Antigen unknown. This entry belongs to a study of CD4 T cells in relation to SARS-CoV-2 and coronaviruses. In the study overall: PBMCs were cultured with antigen for less than twelve days before TCR beta sequencing.

TCRdb keeps only in-frame clones here, not all; method: immunoSEQ multiplex PCR. Of about 25,000 clones listed, 65% to 80% were seen once; the top ten hold 10% to 15%. CD4+ T cells from unexposed donors were obtained before the COVID-19 pandemic (2011-2018). The cells were cultured for 9 to 11 days before CD4+ T cells were isolated. Unexposed-donor CD4+ T cells were probed with SARS-CoV-2 S/N and four cold-coronavirus spikes, cells permitting. Per germline, CDR1 SEHNR and CDR2 FQNEAQ (reference sequence). V lost 7 bases to trimming and J lost 3 bases; unmatched junction nucleotides: 14. This CDR3 has 17 residues.

The specimen was CD4+ T cells from PBMCs, cultured in vitro. This TCR was recovered from a human donor in good health. The gene calls are TRBV7-9 and TRBJ2-1; TRBD2 matches 8 bases. This CDR3 reads CASISSLSGGYYNEQFF. The DNA of the CDR3 is TGTGCCAGCATCTCTAGTTTATCGGGGGGGTACTACAATGAGCAGTTCTTC.